This is a list of T cell receptor beta chains from one sample in a study of T cell changes during pregnancy in multiple sclerosis. Sequenced by immunoSEQ multiplex PCR; TCRdb stores in-frame clones only, minus some. Among 60,000 to 85,000 clones listed, around 94% were seen once. This specimen was peripheral blood, taken in the third trimester of pregnancy. These receptors all come from a female donor with multiple sclerosis, enrolled in a pregnancy study. The CDR3 runs from the conserved cysteine through the conserved F or W. Each record gives: J gene, V gene, clone size, D gene, CDR3 protein, CDR3 DNA. A D gene is named only where the DNA matches it firmly. Clone size is not always given. Where it is, it says once, few, many or a class for expanded clones.

TRBJ2-7 | TRBV6-5 | - | - | CASSYWGGSSYEQYF | TGTGCCAGCAGTTACTGGGGTGGGAGCTCCTACGAGCAGTACTTC
TRBJ1-1 | TRBV11-1 | - | - | CASSFQSNTEAFF | TGTGCCAGCAGCTTTCAATCGAACACTGAAGCTTTCTTT
TRBJ1-2 | TRBV10-3 | - | - | CAISPSTGLGYTF | TGTGCCATCAGTCCCTCAACAGGGTTGGGCTACACCTTC
TRBJ2-2 | TRBV6-1 | - | - | CANRQADTGELFF | TGTGCCAACCGACAGGCAGACACCGGGGAGCTGTTTTTT
TRBJ2-2 | TRBV4-3 | - | - | CASSQGAGGTGELFF | TGCGCCAGCAGCCAGGGGGCCGGGGGGACCGGGGAGCTGTTTTTT
TRBJ2-7 | TRBV29-1 | - | - | CSVLAQSGEQYF | TGCAGCGTGCTCGCCCAGTCGGGTGAGCAGTACTTC
TRBJ2-7 | TRBV9 | - | - | CASSVAGGAASYEQYF | TGTGCCAGCAGCGTAGCAGGCGGGGCGGCCTCCTACGAGCAGTACTTC
TRBJ1-2 | TRBV7-2 | - | - | CASSLETGYSDGYTF | TGTGCCAGCAGCTTAGAGACAGGATACTCGGATGGCTACACCTTC
TRBJ2-1 | TRBV4-1 | - | - | CASSQGANNEQFF | TGCGCCAGCAGCCAGGGGGCGAACAATGAGCAGTTCTTC
TRBJ1-1 | TRBV6-1 | - | - | CASSGNSEDQAFF | TGTGCCAGCAGTGGAAATTCGGAGGACCAAGCTTTCTTT
TRBJ2-7 | TRBV7-3 | - | TRBD2 | CASSLTGTSGVDEQYF | TGTGCCAGCAGCTTAACTGGGACTAGCGGCGTCGACGAGCAGTACTTC
TRBJ2-7 | TRBV9 | - | TRBD1 | CASSVWTGEGEQYF | TGTGCCAGCAGCGTATGGACAGGGGAGGGCGAGCAGTACTTC
TRBJ2-7 | TRBV29-1 | - | TRBD1 | CSVAGTGRYYEQYF | TGCAGCGTTGCGGGGACAGGCCGATATTACGAGCAGTACTTC
TRBJ1-2 | TRBV7-9 | - | - | CASSTVGQINYGYTF | TGTGCCAGCAGCACAGTCGGACAGATAAACTATGGCTACACCTTC
TRBJ1-5 | TRBV21-1 | - | - | CASSKSSHRVVDSNQPQHF | TGTGCCAGCAGCAAAAGTAGCCACAGGGTGGTTGATAGCAATCAGCCCCAGCATTTT
TRBJ2-3 | TRBV9 | - | - | CASSVARADTQYF | TGTGCCAGCAGCGTAGCTCGGGCAGATACGCAGTATTTT
TRBJ1-1 | TRBV7-2 | - | TRBD1 | CASSLRGQFTEAFF | TGTGCCAGCAGCTTAAGGGGACAGTTCACTGAAGCTTTCTTT
TRBJ2-1 | TRBV6-1 | - | - | CASSEARGTEQFF | TGTGCCAGCAGTGAAGCCCGAGGTACAGAGCAGTTCTTC
TRBJ1-2 | TRBV6-5 | - | - | CASSQGPNYGYTF | TGTGCCAGCAGTCAGGGTCCAAACTATGGCTACACCTTC
TRBJ1-1 | TRBV19 | - | - | CASSIVRGGTEAFF | TGTGCCAGTAGTATAGTAAGGGGCGGCACTGAAGCTTTCTTT
TRBJ2-5 | TRBV7-3 | once | TRBD2 | CASRQARAGALETQYF | TGTGCCAGCAGGCAAGCAAGAGCGGGGGCGTTGGAGACCCAGTACTTC
TRBJ2-5 | TRBV4-3 | - | TRBD1 | CASSPGTGGETQYF | TGCGCCAGCAGCCCCGGGACAGGGGGCGAGACCCAGTACTTC
TRBJ1-4 | TRBV5-4 | - | - | CASSLAGRVEEKLFF | TGTGCCAGCAGCTTGGCAGGGAGGGTTGAAGAAAAACTGTTTTTT
TRBJ2-7 | TRBV7-9 | - | TRBD2 | CASSLATLGLAGLEQYF | TGTGCCAGCAGCTTAGCGACCCTAGGACTAGCGGGCCTCGAGCAGTACTTC
TRBJ1-2 | TRBV7-2 | - | - | CASSFNRAPNYGYTF | TGTGCCAGCAGTTTTAACAGGGCTCCGAACTATGGCTACACCTTC
TRBJ2-1 | TRBV4-3 | - | - | CASSQDYSGWNEQFF | TGCGCCAGCAGCCAAGATTACAGCGGATGGAATGAGCAGTTCTTC
TRBJ2-7 | TRBV7-7 | - | - | CASSHSRGYEQYF | TGTGCTAGCAGCCACTCGAGGGGGTACGAGCAGTACTTC
TRBJ2-3 | TRBV7-6 | - | - | CASSSRTDPTDTQYF | TGTGCCAGCAGCTCTCGGACAGACCCCACAGATACGCAGTATTTT
TRBJ2-5 | TRBV30 | - | - | CACWGAETQYF | TGTGCCTGTTGGGGCGCGGAGACCCAGTACTTC
TRBJ2-7 | TRBV7-2 | - | TRBD1 | CASSLAWLGQGAYEQYF | TGTGCCAGCAGCTTAGCGTGGCTGGGACAGGGGGCCTACGAGCAGTACTTC
TRBJ1-5 | TRBV19 | once | - | CASRTVNQPQHF | TGTGCCAGTAGAACGGTTAATCAGCCCCAGCATTTT
TRBJ1-1 | TRBV30 | - | - | CAWSRQMGGIAFF | TGTGCCTGGAGTAGACAAATGGGAGGAATAGCTTTCTTT
TRBJ2-7 | TRBV27 | - | TRBD2 | CASSFGTSGGAYEQYF | TGTGCCAGCAGTTTCGGGACTAGCGGGGGAGCCTACGAGCAGTACTTC
TRBJ2-3 | TRBV19 | - | TRBD2 | CASRLAGDLSTDTQYF | TGTGCCAGCAGACTAGCGGGCGACCTGAGCACAGATACGCAGTATTTT
TRBJ1-4 | TRBV29-1 | - | - | CSVSGWDEKLFF | TGCAGCGTTTCCGGGTGGGATGAAAAACTGTTTTTT
TRBJ1-2 | TRBV18 | - | - | CASSQEGTNYGYTF | TGTGCCAGCTCCCAGGAGGGGACTAACTATGGCTACACCTTC
TRBJ1-2 | TRBV5-6 | once | - | CASSSGQTNYGYTF | TGTGCCAGCAGCTCCGGACAGACGAACTATGGCTACACCTTC
TRBJ2-3 | TRBV6-5 | - | TRBD2 | CASSYWRGSGTDTQYF | TGTGCCAGCAGTTACTGGCGGGGGTCTGGCACAGATACGCAGTATTTT
TRBJ2-2 | TRBV9 | - | - | CASNPSSGELFF | TGTGCCAGCAACCCTAGTTCCGGGGAGCTGTTTTTT
TRBJ1-1 | TRBV6-6 | - | TRBD1 | CASISLGTGREAFF | TGTGCCAGCATCAGCCTGGGGACAGGGAGGGAAGCTTTCTTT
TRBJ1-4 | TRBV7-6 | - | - | CASSLVPPLQVPGEKLFF | TGTGCCAGCAGCTTAGTCCCCCCCCTACAGGTACCGGGTGAAAAACTGTTTTTT
TRBJ2-1 | TRBV5-4 | - | TRBD1 | CASSLWTGIDNEQFF | TGTGCCAGCAGCTTGTGGACAGGGATCGACAATGAGCAGTTCTTC
TRBJ2-5 | TRBV7-3 | - | - | CASSLTQVAQETQYF | TGTGCCAGCAGCTTAACTCAGGTGGCACAAGAGACCCAGTACTTC
TRBJ2-7 | TRBV5-4 | - | TRBD1 | CASSSDRGNYEQYF | TGTGCCAGCAGCTCGGACAGGGGAAATTACGAGCAGTACTTC
TRBJ1-2 | TRBV6-5 | few | - | CASSYSAGINYGYTF | TGTGCCAGCAGTTACTCGGCAGGAATTAACTATGGCTACACCTTC
TRBJ1-5 | TRBV4-3 | once | TRBD1 | CASSQTRGLQPQHF | TGCGCCAGCAGCCAAACAAGGGGGCTTCAGCCCCAGCATTTT
TRBJ1-2 | TRBV7-3 | - | - | CASSPPGPVNYGYTF | TGTGCCAGCAGCCCACCAGGCCCAGTAAACTATGGCTACACCTTC
TRBJ1-2 | TRBV7-9 | - | TRBD1 | CASSSPTGGVQGYTF | TGTGCCAGCAGCTCTCCGACAGGGGGCGTGCAGGGCTACACCTTC
TRBJ2-5 | TRBV4-3 | once | - | CASSRIPGYQETQYF | TGCGCCAGCAGCCGCATACCGGGTTATCAAGAGACCCAGTACTTC
TRBJ2-3 | TRBV9 | - | - | CASSAQGTDTQYF | TGTGCCAGCAGCGCGCAGGGCACAGATACGCAGTATTTT